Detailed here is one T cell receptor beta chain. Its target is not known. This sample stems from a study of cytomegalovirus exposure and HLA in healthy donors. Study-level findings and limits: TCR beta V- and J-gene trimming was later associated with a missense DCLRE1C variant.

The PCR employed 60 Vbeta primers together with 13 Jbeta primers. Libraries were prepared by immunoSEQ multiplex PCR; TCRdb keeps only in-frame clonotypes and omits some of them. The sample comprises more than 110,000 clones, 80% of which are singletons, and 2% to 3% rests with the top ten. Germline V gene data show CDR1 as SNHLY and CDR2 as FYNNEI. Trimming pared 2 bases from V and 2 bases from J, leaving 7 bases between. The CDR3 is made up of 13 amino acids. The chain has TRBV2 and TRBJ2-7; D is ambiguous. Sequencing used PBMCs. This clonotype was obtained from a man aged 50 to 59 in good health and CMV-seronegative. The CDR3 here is CASSETPTYEQYF. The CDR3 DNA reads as TGTGCCAGCAGTGAAACTCCTACCTACGAGCAGTACTTC.